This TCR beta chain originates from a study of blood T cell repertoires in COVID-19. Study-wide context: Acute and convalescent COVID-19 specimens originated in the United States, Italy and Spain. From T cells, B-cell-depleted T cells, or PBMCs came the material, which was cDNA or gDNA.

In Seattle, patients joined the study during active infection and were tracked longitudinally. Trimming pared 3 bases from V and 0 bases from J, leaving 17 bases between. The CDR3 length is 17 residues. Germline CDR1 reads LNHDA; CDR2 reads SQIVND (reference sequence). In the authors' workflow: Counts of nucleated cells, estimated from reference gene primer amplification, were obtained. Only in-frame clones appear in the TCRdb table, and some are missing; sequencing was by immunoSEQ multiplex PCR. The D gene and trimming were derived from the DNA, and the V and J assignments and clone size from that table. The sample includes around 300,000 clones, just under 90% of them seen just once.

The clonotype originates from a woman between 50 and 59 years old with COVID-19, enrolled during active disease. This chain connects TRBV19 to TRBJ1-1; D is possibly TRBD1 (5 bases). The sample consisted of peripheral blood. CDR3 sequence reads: CASSMKLTGTLNTEAFF. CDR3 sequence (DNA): TGTGCCAGTAGTATGAAATTAACCGGGACTTTGAACACTGAAGCTTTCTTT.